This passage covers 22 T cell receptor beta chains from one sample sequenced in a study of T cells of healthy individuals. TCRdb independently ran MiXCR on the 5' RACE reads; one entry per CDR3 protein. Among 85,000 to 100,000 distinct CDR3 sequences listed, approximately 18% were seen once. All receptors come from a human donor in good health.

This chain's CDR3 is CASSQAGEHEQYF. In nucleotides, the CDR3 is TGCGCCAGCAGCCAGGCGGGGGAACACGAGCAGTACTTC. The J gene is TRBJ2-7, the V gene TRBV4-3; 7 bases fit TRBD2. CDR3 length: 13 amino acids. In germline, CDR1 is LGHNA, CDR2 YSLEER. J gave up 5 bases and V 3 bases, and 4 bases lay outside the gene matches.

The chain carries TRBV20-1 and TRBJ2-5; the D gene is possibly TRBD2 (5 bases). From germline, CDR1 is DFQATT and CDR2 SNEGSKA (reference sequence). The CDR3 is 14 residues long. V lost 0 bases to trimming and J lost 0 bases, with 8 bases between them. CDR3 region: CSARETADQETQYF. The CDR3, as DNA: TGCAGTGCTAGAGAAACAGCGGACCAAGAGACCCAGTACTTC.

The V and J genes are TRBV18 and TRBJ2-3, with D uncertain. Germline V gene lookup returns CDR1 KGHSH and CDR2 LQKENI. The V and J ends lost 2 bases and 0 bases respectively, with 6 bases between them. The CDR3 has 14 amino acids. The CDR3 DNA sequence: TGTGCCAGCTCACCAGTCGCTAGCACAGATACGCAGTATTTT. Amino acid sequence: CASSPVASTDTQYF.

This clonotype was seen a few times. The chain has TRBV20-1 and TRBJ2-5; 8 nucleotides agree with TRBD1. The CDR3 length is 14 residues. The V gene's germline CDR1 is DFQATT and CDR2 SNEGSKA (reference sequence). The CDR3 loop is CSLQGAGSQETQYF. The CDR3 nucleotides are TGCAGCTTGCAGGGGGCGGGATCCCAAGAGACCCAGTACTTC.

In its sample, this clonotype was seen once. V gene TRBV7-9 combines with J gene TRBJ2-5; D not resolved. V gave up 1 base and J gave up 1 base, with 7 bases separating them. The CDR3 loop spans 14 amino acids. CDR1 SEHNR and CDR2 FQNEAQ come from the germline V gene (reference sequence). CDR3 amino acids: CASSLVVSQETQYF. Written as DNA, the CDR3 is TGTGCCAGCAGCTTAGTGGTTAGCCAAGAGACCCAGTACTTC.

The V call is TRBV3-1, the J call TRBJ1-2, with a tentative D call TRBD1 (5 bases). Germline-derived CDR1 and CDR2 are LGHDT and YNNKEL (reference sequence). The CDR3 totals 13 residues. V lost 2 bases and J lost 8, with 12 bases in between. For the CDR3, the DNA is TGTGCCAGCAGCCAACGAGGGACGGAGGGCTACACCTTC. Translating it yields CASSQRGTEGYTF.

This clonotype was seen repeatedly, ten times or more. The chain links TRBV28 to TRBJ2-7; 7 nucleotides align to TRBD1. The CDR3 totals 14 residues. Trimming at V came to 2 bases and at J to 4 bases, leaving 5 bases not matched to a gene. Germline-derived CDR1 and CDR2 are MDHEN and SYDVKM. CDR3: CASSLTGERYEQYF. In nucleotides, the CDR3 is TGTGCCAGCAGTTTAACAGGGGAGAGGTACGAGCAGTACTTC.

This clonotype has just a few counts. The chain carries TRBV6-5 and TRBJ1-2; 9 positions agree with TRBD1. This CDR3 spans 13 amino acids. Per germline, CDR1 MNHEY and CDR2 SVGAGI. With V trimmed by 6 bases and J by 5 bases, 4 bases remained unmatched. CDR3 in DNA: TGTGCCAGCAGATCCGGACAGGGGTATGGCTACACCTTC. Protein sequence: CASRSGQGYGYTF.

This clonotype has only a few counts. The chain has TRBV4-3 and TRBJ2-7; tentatively, D is TRBD1 (5 bases). This CDR3 is 15 amino acids long. Germline V gives CDR1 LGHNA, CDR2 YSLEER. V was cut by 1 base and J by 0 bases, with 10 bases left in between. CDR3: CASSQGPDNSYEQYF. The CDR3 DNA sequence: TGCGCCAGCAGCCAAGGACCGGACAACTCCTACGAGCAGTACTTC.

Only a few counts were recorded for this clonotype. The gene calls are TRBV6-5 and TRBJ1-2, with TRBD1 as a possible D gene (6 bases). The V gene's germline CDR1 is MNHEY and CDR2 SVGAGI. The CDR3 has 14 residues. The ends were cut back, 0 bases at V and 8 bases at J, with 13 bases in the middle. CDR3 nucleotides: TGTGCCAGCAGTTACTCGAGAGGGGGGAGAGGCTACACCTTC. Its translation: CASSYSRGGRGYTF.

This clonotype was seen many times. This chain connects TRBV4-2 to TRBJ2-7; TRBD1 matches 7 bases. The germline CDR1 and CDR2 sequences are LGHNA and YNFKEQ. The V gene end was trimmed by 3 bases and the J gene end by 0 bases; junction bases not matched to a gene: 14. The CDR3 consists of 18 residues. In nucleotides, the CDR3 is TGTGCCAGCAGCCATAGATCTCGGGACAGTTCCTTCTCCTACGAGCAGTACTTC. Translating it yields CASSHRSRDSSFSYEQYF.

This clonotype was seen more than once but under ten times. CDR3 region: CASSQVSTGGSYEQYF. CDR3 DNA sequence: TGCGCCAGCAGCCAAGTTTCGACAGGGGGCTCCTACGAGCAGTACTTC. The chain uses TRBV4-1 and TRBJ2-7, with 9 bases fitting TRBD1. The CDR3 extends over 16 amino acids. Germline loops: CDR1 MGHRA, CDR2 YSYEKL. J gave up 0 bases and V 1 base, and 4 bases lay outside the gene matches.

The V gene is TRBV9, the J gene TRBJ1-5; D unresolved. V was trimmed by 0 bases and J by 2 bases, leaving 12 bases between them. The CDR3 loop spans 16 amino acids. Germline CDR1 reads SGDLS; CDR2 reads YYNGEE. CDR3 sequence (DNA): TGTGCCAGCAGCGTAGACGCTGGGAATGGCAATCAGCCCCAGCATTTT. It translates to CASSVDAGNGNQPQHF.

J is TRBJ2-4 and V is TRBV27; maybe TRBD2 (6 bases). Germline V CDR1 and CDR2: MNHEY, SMNVEV (reference sequence). The CDR3 has 13 amino acids. V was trimmed by 6 bases and J by 4 bases, leaving 10 bases between them. CDR3 DNA: TGTGCCAGCAGAGCGGGCCTTAAAAACATTCAGTACTTC. Its protein product is CASRAGLKNIQYF.

This clonotype was found many times. The chain has TRBV6-2 or TRBV6-3 and TRBJ2-1, with a weak D call TRBD2 (5 bases). Trimming stripped 0 bases from V and 3 bases from J, with 6 bases between. CDR1 and CDR2 (germline): MNHEY, SVGEGT. The CDR3 is 14 amino acids. The CDR3 spells CASSYSEVYNEQFF. The CDR3 DNA sequence: TGTGCCAGCAGTTACTCGGAGGTCTACAATGAGCAGTTCTTC.

This clonotype was found a few times. The rearrangement uses TRBV19 and TRBJ1-5, with 7 positions matching TRBD1. The J segment lost 2 bases and the V segment lost 7 bases, leaving 8 bases of the junction unmatched. Germline CDR1 LNHDA, CDR2 SQIVND (reference sequence). The CDR3 consists of 15 residues. The CDR3 DNA reads TGTGCCAGTAACTACAGGGGTAATGGCAATCAGCCCCAGCATTTT. Its protein product is CASNYRGNGNQPQHF.

This clonotype was observed a few times. The chain is built from TRBV5-4 and TRBJ2-5; D is ambiguous. This CDR3 has 13 amino acids. V lost 3 bases, J lost 2 bases, and 8 bases lay in between. CDR1 and CDR2 (germline): SGHNT, YYREEE (reference sequence). The CDR3 DNA is TGTGCCAGCAGCTCCCAACCTCAAGAGACCCAGTACTTC. Protein sequence: CASSSQPQETQYF.

This clonotype was counted a few times. The CDR3 protein is CSAGGREPDTQYF. CDR3 DNA sequence: TGCAGTGCTGGGGGTAGGGAACCAGATACGCAGTATTTT. This chain connects TRBV20-1 to TRBJ2-3; possibly TRBD1 or TRBD2 for D (5 bases each). This CDR3 comprises 13 residues. V dropped 5 bases and J dropped 4 bases, with 13 bases sitting between them. CDR1 is DFQATT and CDR2 is SNEGSKA in the germline V gene (reference sequence).

This clonotype was counted a few times. The chain has TRBV20-1 and TRBJ2-7, with D perhaps matching TRBD2 (5 bases). CDR3 size: 12 residues. CDR1 is DFQATT and CDR2 is SNEGSKA in the germline V gene (reference sequence). V gave up 4 bases and J gave up 3 bases, with 10 bases separating them. CDR3 sequence: CSATSGLYEQYF. CDR3 DNA: TGCAGTGCTACCAGCGGTCTCTACGAGCAGTACTTC.

This rearrangement joins TRBV20-1 to TRBJ2-7; D may be TRBD2 (5 bases). Per germline, CDR1 DFQATT and CDR2 SNEGSKA (reference sequence). The CDR3 totals 14 residues. V dropped 3 bases and J dropped 0 bases, with 12 bases sitting between them. CDR3: CSASNSGHSYEQYF. Here the CDR3 DNA reads TGCAGTGCTAGTAACAGCGGCCACTCCTACGAGCAGTACTTC.

The V and J genes are TRBV6-4 and TRBJ2-1; 10 bases fit TRBD2. Germline V gene sequence: CDR1 MRHNA, CDR2 SNTAGT. The CDR3 is made up of 16 amino acids. V lost 0 bases to trimming and J lost 7 bases; unmatched junction nucleotides: 6. The CDR3 loop is CASSDSGSGGANEQFF. DNA of the CDR3: TGTGCCAGCAGTGACTCGGGCAGCGGGGGGGCGAATGAGCAGTTCTTC.

The V and J genes are TRBV5-1 and TRBJ2-2; the match to TRBD1 covers 7 bases. Germline values: CDR1 SGHRS, CDR2 YFSETQ. The CDR3 runs to 16 residues. After removal of 0 bases from V and 2 bases from J, the junction contained 4 bases not matched to a gene. This CDR3 reads CASSLDRQGNTGELFF. The CDR3 DNA follows: TGCGCCAGCAGCTTGGATAGACAGGGTAACACCGGGGAGCTGTTTTTT.